The rows below give T cell receptor beta chains drawn from one sample of a study of T-cell reconstitution after alpha-beta-depleted transplantation in children. TCRdb re-analysed the PCR reads in MiXCR, keeping a single row per CDR3 protein. This table holds about 830,000 distinct CDR3 sequences, around 17% found once. The sample consisted of PBMCs, mostly from graft donor cells, taken 360 days after TCRalphabeta/CD19-depleted stem cell transplant. The receptors here all came from a male patient aged 10-17 years who had a stem cell transplant for acute lymphoblastic leukemia, so the T cells may come from the graft donor. Both conserved end residues are part of each CDR3. The D gene is left open where the match is weak. Not all rows give a size; the values are once, few, many and, for expanded clones, a class.

few | TRBJ2-1 | . | TRBV10-1 | TGCGCCAGCAGTGATGGGGGGCCTTACAATGAGCAGTTCTTC | CASSDGGPYNEQFF
few | TRBJ2-7 | TRBD1 | TRBV29-1 | TGCAGCGTTGGCCTCGGGACAGGTCCAATCTACGAGCAGTACTTC | CSVGLGTGPIYEQYF
few | TRBJ1-6 | . | TRBV20-1 | TGCAGTGCTAGACGCCCTTCCGAGGAGCATGATTCACCCCTCCACTTT | CSARRPSEEHDSPLHF
. | TRBJ2-1 | . | TRBV21-1 | TGTGCCAGCCTCTCACAGGGGAGTTACAATGAGCAGTTCTTC | CASLSQGSYNEQFF
many | TRBJ2-7 | TRBD1 | TRBV15 | TGTGCCACCAGCAGAGCTGGGACAGGGGTGTACGAGCAGTACTTC | CATSRAGTGVYEQYF
few | TRBJ2-2 | . | TRBV6-1 | TGTGCCAGCAGCCACAACAGGAACACCGGGGAGCTGTTTTTT | CASSHNRNTGELFF
many | TRBJ2-2 | . | TRBV4-1 | TGCGCCAGCAGCCAAGGCGGGCCTACGGTCACCGGGGAGCTGTTTTTT | CASSQGGPTVTGELFF
few | TRBJ1-1 | . | TRBV12-3/TRBV12-4 | TGTGCCAGCAGCTCTGGGGGGACGATCACTGAAGCTTTCTTT | CASSSGGTITEAFF
. | TRBJ1-1 | . | TRBV7-3 | TGTGCCAGCAGCCCAGGAATTGGGGACACTGAAGCTTTCTTT | CASSPGIGDTEAFF
. | TRBJ2-3 | . | TRBV9 | TGTGCCAGCGGCGTATACACGGCTAGCACAGATACGCAGTATTTT | CASGVYTASTDTQYF
. | TRBJ2-7 | TRBD2 | TRBV7-2 | TGTGCCAGCAGCTTAAAACCCCTAGCGGGAGGGCCTAGCGAGCAGTACTTC | CASSLKPLAGGPSEQYF
. | TRBJ2-1 | . | TRBV7-9 | TGTGCCAGCAGCTTAGTCCCAGGGAGAGAGCAGTTCTTC | CASSLVPGREQFF
few | TRBJ1-2 | . | TRBV29-1 | TGCAGCGTTGAAGGTTCAGGGAATGGCTACACCTTC | CSVEGSGNGYTF
few | TRBJ2-1 | . | TRBV12-3/TRBV12-4 | TGTGCCAGCAGCCGCACCTCACCCGGATACAATGAGCAGTTCTTC | CASSRTSPGYNEQFF
few | TRBJ2-2 | . | TRBV11-2 | TGTGCCAGCAGCTTATTGGGGTCTAAACCGCGCCGGCTGTTTTTT | CASSLLGSKPRRLFF
. | TRBJ2-3 | TRBD1 | TRBV7-8 | TGTGCCAGCAGCACCCGGGACAGGGGGCTAGATACGCAGTATTTT | CASSTRDRGLDTQYF
many | TRBJ2-5 | TRBD2 | TRBV20-1 | TGCAGTGGTAGCGGGAGGCCCCTAACCTTCCAAGAGACCCAGTACTTC | CSGSGRPLTFQETQYF
. | TRBJ1-1 | . | TRBV7-9 | TGTGCCAGCAGCTACACAGGGAGCCCTGAAGCTTTCTTT | CASSYTGSPEAFF
. | TRBJ2-2 | . | TRBV10-3 | TGTGCCATCGGGAATAGCGACACCGGGGAGCTGTTTTTT | CAIGNSDTGELFF
. | TRBJ2-1 | TRBD2 | TRBV5-1 | TGCGCCAGCAGCCCCAGTACGGGTATTGGACTAGCGGGAGATAATGAGCAGTTCTTC | CASSPSTGIGLAGDNEQFF
few | TRBJ1-5 | . | TRBV3-1 | TGTGCCAGCAGCCAAGAATTGGCAGGGGCGGAGGGTCAGCCCCAGCATTTT | CASSQELAGAEGQPQHF
few | TRBJ2-2 | TRBD1 | TRBV4-1 | TGCGCCAGCAGCCAAGAAGGAGGGACAGGGGATGGGAGCACCGGGGAGCTGTTTTTT | CASSQEGGTGDGSTGELFF
few | TRBJ2-3 | . | TRBV20-1 | TGCAGTGCTAGAGAGCAGATAAACACAGATACGCAGTATTTT | CSAREQINTDTQYF
few | TRBJ2-7 | . | TRBV13 | TGTGCCAGCAGCTCCTTGGATATCTCCTACGAGCAGTACTTC | CASSSLDISYEQYF
few | TRBJ2-1 | . | TRBV27 | TGTGCCAGCAGTTTATCCGTAGTCAGAGTTGAGCAGTTCTTC | CASSLSVVRVEQFF
. | TRBJ1-1 | . | TRBV5-6 | TGTGCCAGCCGCGCCGTTTTTGGTCCTGAAGCTTTCTTT | CASRAVFGPEAFF
few | TRBJ2-3 | TRBD2 | TRBV7-9 | TGTGCCAGCAGCCGAACTCTAGCGGGAGGGCCTAGGGATACGCAGTATTTT | CASSRTLAGGPRDTQYF
. | TRBJ2-2 | . | TRBV7-9 | TGTGCCAGCAGCCTTCATACGCCCGGGGAGCTGTTTTTT | CASSLHTPGELFF
. | TRBJ2-7 | TRBD2 | TRBV5-1 | TGCGCCAGCAGCTTACCCCCTAGAGGCGGGAGCTCCTACGAGCAGTACTTC | CASSLPPRGGSSYEQYF
. | TRBJ2-1 | TRBD1 | TRBV7-9 | TGTGCCAGCAGCTCCTTCCGGGACAGCTACAATGAGCAGTTCTTC | CASSSFRDSYNEQFF
. | TRBJ2-7 | TRBD2 | TRBV20-1 | TGCAGTGCTAGGGCCGATAGCGGGAATCCCTACGAGCAGTACTTC | CSARADSGNPYEQYF
many | TRBJ2-1 | TRBD2 | TRBV15 | TGTGCCACCAGCAGAGACCCAGCGGGGTACAATGAGCAGTTCTTC | CATSRDPAGYNEQFF
. | TRBJ1-1 | . | TRBV5-1 | TGCGCCAGCAGCTTGTGGGGTTTTGGCACTGAAGCTTTCTTT | CASSLWGFGTEAFF
. | TRBJ1-2 | . | TRBV29-1 | TGCAGCGCTGAACTGGGGGGGAACTATGGCTACACCTTC | CSAELGGNYGYTF
few | TRBJ2-7 | TRBD2 | TRBV20-1 | TGCAGTGCCCTTCTCCGACTAGCGGGATCCTACGAGCAGTACTTC | CSALLRLAGSYEQYF
. | TRBJ2-7 | TRBD1 | TRBV9 | TGTGCCAGCAGCGGTAATCCCAGGGACAGAACCTACGAGCAGTACTTC | CASSGNPRDRTYEQYF
many | TRBJ2-5 | . | TRBV20-1 | TGCAGTGCTGTCCGGGAGCCAGAAGAGACCCAGTACTTC | CSAVREPEETQYF
few | TRBJ2-4 | . | TRBV29-1 | TGCAGCGTATTAGGGGCGCGGAACATTCAGTACTTC | CSVLGARNIQYF
. | TRBJ1-5 | . | TRBV20-1 | TGCAGTGCTAGAAGTGACCTATTCGGGCAGCCCCAGCATTTT | CSARSDLFGQPQHF
few | TRBJ2-1 | . | TRBV5-1 | TGCGCCAGCAGCTCCCAGGACGGGCCGTACAATGAGCAGTTCTTC | CASSSQDGPYNEQFF
few | TRBJ2-7 | . | TRBV29-1 | TGCAGCGTTGAAGAGGGTGAGGGGGGCCACGAGCAGTACTTC | CSVEEGEGGHEQYF
few | TRBJ1-1 | . | TRBV29-1 | TGCAGCGTTGAAGATCGAATGAGGGATCCAGCTTTCTTT | CSVEDRMRDPAFF
many | TRBJ2-7 | . | TRBV5-1 | TGTGCCAGCAGCTTAGGCCAAGGTTCCTACGAGCAGTACTTC | CASSLGQGSYEQYF
. | TRBJ1-5 | TRBD1 | TRBV2 | TGTGCCAGCAGGGACAGGATTGGGAATCAGCCCCAGCATTTT | CASRDRIGNQPQHF
many | TRBJ2-7 | . | TRBV5-1 | TGCGCCAGCAGCTTCAGAGACGGCTACGAGCAGTACTTC | CASSFRDGYEQYF
few | TRBJ1-1 | . | TRBV4-1 | TGCGCCAGCAGCCAAGGAGGAGGGGCTGAAGCTTTCTTT | CASSQGGGAEAFF
. | TRBJ2-1 | . | TRBV18 | TGTGCCAGCTCACCGGGGTCATGGAAGGACTACAATGAGCAGTTCTTC | CASSPGSWKDYNEQFF
few | TRBJ2-2 | TRBD2 | TRBV20-1 | TGCAGTGCTAGTGGGCTAGCGGCCTTCCCCGGGGAGCTGTTTTTT | CSASGLAAFPGELFF
. | TRBJ2-7 | TRBD1 | TRBV16 | TGTGCCAGCAGCCAATCAATGAACAGGGGGCACGATTGCTTC | CASSQSMNRGHDCF
. | TRBJ2-5 | TRBD1 | TRBV20-1 | TGCAGTGCTAGAGATAGGCCGCGGACAGGACGAGAGACCCAGTACTTC | CSARDRPRTGRETQYF
. | TRBJ2-7 | TRBD2 | TRBV20-1 | TGCAGTGCTAGAGGGAGCGGGAGGCCCTACTGGGAGCAGTACTTC | CSARGSGRPYWEQYF
. | TRBJ1-4 | TRBD1 | TRBV4-2 | TGTGCCAGCAGCCTCTACACCGGGACAGGGGAAAAACTGTTTTTT | CASSLYTGTGEKLFF
many | TRBJ2-6 | . | TRBV11-2 | TGTGCCAGCAGCTTATTTGGGACGGAGAGCTCTGGGGCCAACGTCCTGACTTTC | CASSLFGTESSGANVLTF
few | TRBJ2-2 | TRBD2 | TRBV7-9 | TGTGCCAGCAGCCGGGGACTAGCCGGGGAGCTGTTTTTT | CASSRGLAGELFF
. | TRBJ2-7 | . | TRBV20-1 | TGCAGTGCTAGAGGCGGGTCCTACCCCTCCTACGAGCAGTACTTC | CSARGGSYPSYEQYF